The source of this TCR beta chain is a study of sequential checkpoint blockade in melanoma (dated by TCRdb to the late 2010s). In terms of the full investigation: Using 1:1 randomization, the trial assigned patients either to first-line nivolumab followed by ipilimumab (arm A) or to ipilimumab followed by nivolumab (arm B). Maintenance nivolumab came after both trial sequences. Here is what the overall study found, with its caveats: Larger, independent patient cohorts are needed to validate the response-prediction model that combines TCR metrics and mutation burden.

Via the germline V gene, CDR1 is MDHEN and CDR2 SYDVKM. V loses 1 base, J loses 4 bases, and the germline ends lie 7 bases apart. Including the terminal cysteine and phenylalanine, the CDR3 comprises 13 residues. Only the CDR3 DNA stays, 39 bases, in frame from base 1. Concerning this clone itself: Which antigen it targets is not known. The input lacks base qualities; no much larger clone sits a single base away.

Read against the paper, the sample's treatment or condition label means: randomized to nivolumab then ipilimumab (arm A) or the reverse (arm B). Prior DNA-damaging chemotherapy had not been received by any trial patient. A FACS Aria II flow cytometer was used to sort live CD3+CD8+ cells that were negative for CD19 and CD56 from thawed PBMCs. Samples came from patients with melanoma in CheckMate 064, a randomized, open-label phase II trial of sequential checkpoint blockade. Peripheral blood mononuclear cells were collected by leukapheresis, purified with Ficoll-Paque, and frozen in human serum with approximately 9.9% DMSO. Immediately after sorting, the purity of sorted blood CD3+CD8+ cells was verified to be >95%, after which DNA was extracted. TCRbeta CDR3 regions were immunosequenced from genomic DNA with the immunoSEQ Assay. Genomic DNA was amplified by bias-controlled multiplex PCR before high-throughput sequencing. The paper's data handling went like this. To quantify the absolute abundance of each unique TCRbeta CDR3 region, the sequences were collapsed and filtered. Clonality, defined as 1 minus Pielou's evenness, was calculated using only productive rearrangements. A previously published method was used to identify clones with significantly greater frequencies in on-treatment samples than in baseline samples. As stored in TCRdb, this immuneACCESS dataset retains in-frame rearrangements with V and J assigned. A fraction of the clones does not appear; measured against another copy, unresolved V genes explain less than half of the discrepancy, and the remainder lacks a known reason. The DNA gave D and trimming, while V, J and clone size come from that table. The sample table lists some 10,000 clones, just under 75% of them with a count of one. The ten largest clones add up to about 18% of the sample.

The source material was CD8+ T cells sorted from blood (inferred from file names), sampled from a patient given nivolumab and ipilimumab in sequence. The clonotype originates from a human donor with melanoma. The rearrangement joined TRBV28 to TRBJ1-2, with the D gene uncertain. The encoded CDR3 is CASSLFKPYGYTF. The sequenced DNA is TGTGCCAGCAGTTTATTCAAGCCCTATGGCTACACCTTC.